Listed below are T cell receptor beta chains from one sample, sequenced in a study of glioma-infiltrating T cells after dendritic cell vaccination. Here immunoSEQ multiplex PCR was the method, and the copy in TCRdb shows in-frame clones only, minus some. Of 55,000 to 75,000 clones listed, roughly 83% were seen once; the top ten hold around a sixth. Source: blood, taken after dendritic cell vaccination. The receptors were gathered from a human donor with glioblastoma. CDR3s include the opening cysteine and the closing phenylalanine or tryptophan. The D gene is left open where the match is weak. Rows give clone size only sometimes, using once, few, many, or a class for an expanded clone.

cdr3_nt cdr3_aa j_call d_call v_call clone_size
TGTGCCTGGAGCCCCCTATCGGGGTTGGATGGCTACACCTTC CAWSPLSGLDGYTF TRBJ1-2 - TRBV30 -
TGCGCCAGCAGCCTTACAAGGAACACTGAAGCTTTCTTT CASSLTRNTEAFF TRBJ1-1 - TRBV5-1 -
TGTGCCAGCAGCCCAGTATCGGCAGGGCGCGGAAACACCATATATTTT CASSPVSAGRGNTIYF TRBJ1-3 - TRBV9 -
TGTGCCTGGAGTTTGGGACAGGGGACAACTAATGAAAAACTGTTTTTT CAWSLGQGTTNEKLFF TRBJ1-4 TRBD1 TRBV30 -
TGTGCCAGCAGCTTTGTGGGACGGGGGTCCAGCTACGAGCAGTACTTC CASSFVGRGSSYEQYF TRBJ2-7 - TRBV7-2 -
TGTGCCTGTCACCTCAGGGGTTCCAGTATTGATTCACCCCTCCACTTT CACHLRGSSIDSPLHF TRBJ1-6 - TRBV30 -
TGTGCCAGCAGCTTAGGCTCAGGGGGCTACGAGCAGTACTTC CASSLGSGGYEQYF TRBJ2-7 TRBD1 TRBV7-2 -
TGTGCCAGCAGCTCTAGGACAGGGGACTATGGCTACACCTTC CASSSRTGDYGYTF TRBJ1-2 TRBD1 TRBV5-4 -
TGTGCCAGCAGCAAACAACTGAGGATAGAGTCCTCCTATGGCTACACCTTC CASSKQLRIESSYGYTF TRBJ1-2 - TRBV21-1 few
TGTGCCAGCAGCGAGACGGAGGACAGTTTCTACACCTTC CASSETEDSFYTF TRBJ1-2 - TRBV6-5 -
TGCAGTGCCCTCCCCGGGGAGACCCAGTACTTC CSALPGETQYF TRBJ2-5 - TRBV20-1 -
TGCGCCAGCAGCTACTCCGGGACAGTGAACACTGAAGCTTTCTTT CASSYSGTVNTEAFF TRBJ1-1 TRBD1 TRBV5-1 -
TGCGCCAGCAGCCAAGGCCGGGGTCAGCCCCAACATTTT CASSQGRGQPQHF TRBJ1-5 - TRBV4-1 -
TGTGCCAGCAGTGAGGGGGCAGACGAGCAGTACTTC CASSEGADEQYF TRBJ2-7 - TRBV25-1 -
TGTGCCAGCAGCTTAGATGGGGAGGGCCTGGGGACAGATACGCAGTATTTT CASSLDGEGLGTDTQYF TRBJ2-3 TRBD2 TRBV7-2 -
TGTGCCAGCGGGGTTAACACCGGGGAGCTGTTTTTT CASGVNTGELFF TRBJ2-2 - TRBV19 -
TGTGCCAGCAGCTCATTAGGGGGATGGGGGCCTTTGGGCTACAATGAGCAGTTCTTC CASSSLGGWGPLGYNEQFF TRBJ2-1 - TRBV7-9 -
TGTGCCAGCAGCTTATGGGCAGGGGGGCCCGTTTTTAATGAAAAACTGTTTTTT CASSLWAGGPVFNEKLFF TRBJ1-4 TRBD1 TRBV7-9 -
TGTGCCTGGAGCGTAGGCTTCCCAGGGAGCAATCAGCCCCAGCATTTT CAWSVGFPGSNQPQHF TRBJ1-5 - TRBV30 -
TGTGCCAGCAGAGGGGCCGGGTACAGGGGAGTTGGGGAGACCCAGTACTTC CASRGAGYRGVGETQYF TRBJ2-5 TRBD1 TRBV27 -
TGCAGTATACAGGGGGGGAGCTCCTACGAGCAGTACTTC CSIQGGSSYEQYF TRBJ2-7 - TRBV29-1 -
TGTGCCTGGAGTGTACGTCGTGGGACTTCGACCTCCTACGAGCAGTACTTC CAWSVRRGTSTSYEQYF TRBJ2-7 - TRBV30 -
TGTGCTAGTCGCCGGGGGGGGGTCAACCAAGAGACCCAGTACTTC CASRRGGVNQETQYF TRBJ2-5 TRBD2 TRBV12-5 -
TGTGCCAGCCGAAGGGACAGGGGGACCGGGGAGCTGTTTTTT CASRRDRGTGELFF TRBJ2-2 TRBD1 TRBV11-2 -
TGTGCCAGCAGCTTAGAAAGTCAGGCCACTGAAGCTTTCTTT CASSLESQATEAFF TRBJ1-1 - TRBV7-9 -
TGCGCCAGCAGCCAAGGGTATCCGACAGGGGGCGGAAATAGAGAGCAGTACTTC CASSQGYPTGGGNREQYF TRBJ2-7 TRBD1 TRBV4-1 -
TGTGCCAGCAGTCAAGGCGACAGTTATTCACCCCTCCACTTT CASSQGDSYSPLHF TRBJ1-6 - TRBV11-3 -
TGTGCCAGCAGTCAGGACAGGGCCAGTGGAAACACCATATATTTT CASSQDRASGNTIYF TRBJ1-3 TRBD1 TRBV5-4 -
TGTGCCAGCACTGGACCGGGACAGGGAAACTATGGCTACACCTTC CASTGPGQGNYGYTF TRBJ1-2 TRBD1 TRBV6-5 -